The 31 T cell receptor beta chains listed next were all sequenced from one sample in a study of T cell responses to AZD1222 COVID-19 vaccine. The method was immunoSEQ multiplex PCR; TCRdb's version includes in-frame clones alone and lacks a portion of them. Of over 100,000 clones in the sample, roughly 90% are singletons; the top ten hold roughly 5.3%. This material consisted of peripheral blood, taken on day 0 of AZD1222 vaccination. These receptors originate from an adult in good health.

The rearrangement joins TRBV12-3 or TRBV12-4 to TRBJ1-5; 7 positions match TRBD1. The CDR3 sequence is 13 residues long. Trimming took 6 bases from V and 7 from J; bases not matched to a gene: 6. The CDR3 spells CASRTGSEQPQHF. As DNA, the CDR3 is TGTGCCAGCAGGACAGGGTCGGAACAGCCCCAGCATTTT.

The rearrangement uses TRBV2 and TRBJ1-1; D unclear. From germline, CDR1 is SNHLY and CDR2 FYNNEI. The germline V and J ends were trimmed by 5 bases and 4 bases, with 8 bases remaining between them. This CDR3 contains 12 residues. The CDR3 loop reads CASSLDVTEAFF. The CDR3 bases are TGTGCCAGCAGTCTGGATGTCACTGAAGCTTTCTTT.

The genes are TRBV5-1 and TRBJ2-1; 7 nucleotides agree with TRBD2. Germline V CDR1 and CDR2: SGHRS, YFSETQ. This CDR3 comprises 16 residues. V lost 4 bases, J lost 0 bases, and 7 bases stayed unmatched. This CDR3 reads CASSRSGGSSYNEQFF. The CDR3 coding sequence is TGCGCCAGCAGCCGGAGCGGCGGGAGCTCCTACAATGAGCAGTTCTTC.

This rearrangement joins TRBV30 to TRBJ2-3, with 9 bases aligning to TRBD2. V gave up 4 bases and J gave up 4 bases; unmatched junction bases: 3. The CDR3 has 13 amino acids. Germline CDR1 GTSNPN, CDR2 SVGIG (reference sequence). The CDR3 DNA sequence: TGTGCCTGGAACAGCGGGGGGCCAGATACGCAGTATTTT. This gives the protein CAWNSGGPDTQYF.

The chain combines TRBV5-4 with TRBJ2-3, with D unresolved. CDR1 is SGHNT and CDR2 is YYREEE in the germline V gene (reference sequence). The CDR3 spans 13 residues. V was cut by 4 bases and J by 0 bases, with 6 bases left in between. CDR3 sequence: CASSQDSTDTQYF. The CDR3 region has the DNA TGTGCCAGCAGCCAGGACAGCACAGATACGCAGTATTTT.

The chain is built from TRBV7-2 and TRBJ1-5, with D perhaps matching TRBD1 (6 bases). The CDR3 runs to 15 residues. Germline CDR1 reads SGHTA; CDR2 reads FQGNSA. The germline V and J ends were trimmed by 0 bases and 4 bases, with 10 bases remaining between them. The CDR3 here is CASSLAIQGNQPQHF. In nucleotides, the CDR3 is TGTGCCAGCAGCTTAGCGATACAGGGAAATCAGCCCCAGCATTTT.

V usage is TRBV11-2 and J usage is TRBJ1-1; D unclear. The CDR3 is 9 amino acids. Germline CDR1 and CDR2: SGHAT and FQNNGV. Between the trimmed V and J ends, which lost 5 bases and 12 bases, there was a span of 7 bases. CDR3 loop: CASSPQPFF. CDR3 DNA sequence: TGTGCCAGCAGCCCTCAGCCTTTCTTT.

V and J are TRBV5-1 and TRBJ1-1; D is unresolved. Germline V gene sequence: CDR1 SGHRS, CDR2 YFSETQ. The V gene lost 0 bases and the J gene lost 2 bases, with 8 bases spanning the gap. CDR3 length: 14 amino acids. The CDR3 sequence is CASSLAPANTEAFF. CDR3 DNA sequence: TGCGCCAGCAGCTTGGCCCCAGCCAACACTGAAGCTTTCTTT.

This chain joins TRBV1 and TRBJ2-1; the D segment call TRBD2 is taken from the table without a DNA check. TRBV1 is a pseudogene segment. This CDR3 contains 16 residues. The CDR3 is CTSSRVAGGPMNEQFF. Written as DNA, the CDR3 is TGCACCAGCAGCCGAGTAGCGGGAGGGCCGATGAATGAGCAGTTCTTC.

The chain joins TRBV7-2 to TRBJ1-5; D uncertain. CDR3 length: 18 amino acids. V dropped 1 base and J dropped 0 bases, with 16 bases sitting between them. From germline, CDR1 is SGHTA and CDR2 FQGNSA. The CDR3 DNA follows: TGTGCCAGCAGCTTAGTGGGTCCAGCCCAGTATAGCAATCAGCCCCAGCATTTT. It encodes CASSLVGPAQYSNQPQHF.

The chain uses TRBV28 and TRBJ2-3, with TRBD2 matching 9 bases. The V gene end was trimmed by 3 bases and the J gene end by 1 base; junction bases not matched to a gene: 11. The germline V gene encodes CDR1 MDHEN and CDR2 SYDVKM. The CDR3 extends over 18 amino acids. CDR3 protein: CASSFSGSFRNGTDTQYF. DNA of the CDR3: TGTGCCAGCAGTTTTAGCGGGAGTTTTCGGAACGGCACAGATACGCAGTATTTT.

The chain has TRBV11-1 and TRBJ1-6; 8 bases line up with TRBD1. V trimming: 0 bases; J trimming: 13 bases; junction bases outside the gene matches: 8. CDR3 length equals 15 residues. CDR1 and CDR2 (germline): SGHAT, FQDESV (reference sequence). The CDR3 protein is CASSLAGTGKDPLHF. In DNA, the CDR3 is TGTGCCAGCAGCTTAGCAGGGACAGGCAAGGATCCCCTCCACTTT.

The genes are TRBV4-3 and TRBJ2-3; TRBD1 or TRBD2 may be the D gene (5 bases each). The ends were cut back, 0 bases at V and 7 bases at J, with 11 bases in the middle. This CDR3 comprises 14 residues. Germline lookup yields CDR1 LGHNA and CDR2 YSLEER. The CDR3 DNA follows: TGCGCCAGCAGCCAAGATTGGGGACCTAATACGCAGTATTTT. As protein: CASSQDWGPNTQYF.

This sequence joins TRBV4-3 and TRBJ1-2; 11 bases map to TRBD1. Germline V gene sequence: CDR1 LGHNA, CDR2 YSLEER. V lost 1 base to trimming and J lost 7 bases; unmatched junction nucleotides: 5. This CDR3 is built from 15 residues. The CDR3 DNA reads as TGCGCCAGCAGCCAAGGGACAGGGGGCTTTTTTGGCTACACCTTC. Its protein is CASSQGTGGFFGYTF.

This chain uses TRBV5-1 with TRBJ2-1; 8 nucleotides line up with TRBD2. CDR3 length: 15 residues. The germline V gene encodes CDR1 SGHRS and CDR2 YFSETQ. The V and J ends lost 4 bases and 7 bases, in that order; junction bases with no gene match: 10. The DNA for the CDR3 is TGCGCCAGCAGCCCCTCGTGGGGCGGGAGGAATGAGCAGTTCTTC. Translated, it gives CASSPSWGGRNEQFF.

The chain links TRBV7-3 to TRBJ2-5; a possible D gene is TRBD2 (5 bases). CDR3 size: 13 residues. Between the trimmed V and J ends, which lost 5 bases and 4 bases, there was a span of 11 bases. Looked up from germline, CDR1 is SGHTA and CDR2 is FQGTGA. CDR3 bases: TGTGCCAGCAGCCCGGGATCTGGAGAGACCCAGTACTTC. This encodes CASSPGSGETQYF.

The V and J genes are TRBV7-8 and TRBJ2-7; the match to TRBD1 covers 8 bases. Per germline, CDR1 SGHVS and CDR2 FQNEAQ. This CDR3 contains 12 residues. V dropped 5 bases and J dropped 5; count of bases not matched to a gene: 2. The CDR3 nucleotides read TGTGCCAGCAGCCGGACAGGGAACGAGCAGTACTTC. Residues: CASSRTGNEQYF.

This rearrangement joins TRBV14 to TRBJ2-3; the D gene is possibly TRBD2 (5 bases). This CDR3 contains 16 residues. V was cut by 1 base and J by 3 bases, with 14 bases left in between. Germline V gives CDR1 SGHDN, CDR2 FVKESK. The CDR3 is CASSQVILDRTDTQYF. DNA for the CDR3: TGTGCCAGCAGCCAAGTTATACTAGATCGTACAGATACGCAGTATTTT.

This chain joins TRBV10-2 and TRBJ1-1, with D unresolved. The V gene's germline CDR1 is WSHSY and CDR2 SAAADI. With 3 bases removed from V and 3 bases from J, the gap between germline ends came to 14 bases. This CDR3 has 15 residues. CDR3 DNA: TGCGCCAGCAGTGACCGGCGCCGGGCTGACACTGAAGCTTTCTTT. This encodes CASSDRRRADTEAFF.

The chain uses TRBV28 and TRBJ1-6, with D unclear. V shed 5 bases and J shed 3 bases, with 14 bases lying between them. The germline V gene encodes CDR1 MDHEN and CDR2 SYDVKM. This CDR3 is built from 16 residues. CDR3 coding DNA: TGTGCCAGCAGTGGTCTAGGCTCCCGCTATAATTCACCCCTCCACTTT. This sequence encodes CASSGLGSRYNSPLHF. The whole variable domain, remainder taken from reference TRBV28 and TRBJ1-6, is DVKVTQSSRYLVKRTGEKVFLECVQDMDHENMFWYRQDPGLGLRLIYFSYDVKMKEKGDIPEGYSVSREKKERFSLILESASTNQTSMYLCASSGLGSRYNSPLHFGNGTRLTVT.

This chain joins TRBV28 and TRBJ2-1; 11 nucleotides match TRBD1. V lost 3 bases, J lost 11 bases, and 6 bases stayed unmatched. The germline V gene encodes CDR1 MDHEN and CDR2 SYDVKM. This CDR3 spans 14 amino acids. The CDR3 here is CASSFLGTGGQQFF. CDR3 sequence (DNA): TGTGCCAGCAGTTTTCTGGGGACAGGGGGTCAGCAGTTCTTC.

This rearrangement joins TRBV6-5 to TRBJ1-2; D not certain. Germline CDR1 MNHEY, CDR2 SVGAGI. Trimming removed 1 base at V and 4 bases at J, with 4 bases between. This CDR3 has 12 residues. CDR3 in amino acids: CASSYWGYGYTF. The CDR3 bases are TGTGCCAGCAGTTACTGGGGCTATGGCTACACCTTC.

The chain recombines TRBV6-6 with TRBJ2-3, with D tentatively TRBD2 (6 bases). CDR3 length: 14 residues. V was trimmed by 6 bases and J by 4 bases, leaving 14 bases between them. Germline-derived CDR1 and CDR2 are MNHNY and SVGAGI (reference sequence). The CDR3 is CASRTATGADTQYF. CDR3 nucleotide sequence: TGTGCCAGCAGGACGGCAACGGGGGCAGATACGCAGTATTTT.

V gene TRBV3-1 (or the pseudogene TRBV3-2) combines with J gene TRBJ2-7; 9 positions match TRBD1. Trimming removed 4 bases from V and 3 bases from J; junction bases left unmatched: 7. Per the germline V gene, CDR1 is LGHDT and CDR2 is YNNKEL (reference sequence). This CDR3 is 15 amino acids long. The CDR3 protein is CASSLTGTGFYEQYF. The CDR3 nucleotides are TGTGCCAGCAGCCTTACCGGGACAGGGTTCTACGAGCAGTACTTC.

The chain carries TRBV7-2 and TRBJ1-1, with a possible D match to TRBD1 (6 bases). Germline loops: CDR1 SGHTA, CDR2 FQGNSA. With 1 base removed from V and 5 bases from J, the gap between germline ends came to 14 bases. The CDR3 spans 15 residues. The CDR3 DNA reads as TGTGCCAGCAGCTTAGGGACAGCCAAATCTACTGAAGCTTTCTTT. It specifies CASSLGTAKSTEAFF.

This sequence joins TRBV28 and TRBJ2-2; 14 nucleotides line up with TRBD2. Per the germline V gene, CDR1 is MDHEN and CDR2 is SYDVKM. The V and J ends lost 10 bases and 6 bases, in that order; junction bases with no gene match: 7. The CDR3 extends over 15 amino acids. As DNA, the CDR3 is TGTGCCACCTCGGGACTAGCGGGAGCGTCCGGGGAGCTGTTTTTT. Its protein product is CATSGLAGASGELFF.

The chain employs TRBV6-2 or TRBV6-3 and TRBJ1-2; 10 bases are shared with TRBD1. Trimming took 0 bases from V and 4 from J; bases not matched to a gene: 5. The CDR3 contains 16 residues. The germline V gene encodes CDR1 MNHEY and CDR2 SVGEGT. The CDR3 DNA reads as TGTGCCAGCAGTTACTCGGGACAGGGGTTGGCCTATGGCTACACCTTC. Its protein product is CASSYSGQGLAYGYTF.

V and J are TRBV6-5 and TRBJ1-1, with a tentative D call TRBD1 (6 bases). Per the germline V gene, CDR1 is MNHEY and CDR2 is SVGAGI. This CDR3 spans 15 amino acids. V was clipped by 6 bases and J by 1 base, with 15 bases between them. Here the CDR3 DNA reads TGTGCCAGCAGATCGGAACAGGGAAGGAACACTGAAGCTTTCTTT. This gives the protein CASRSEQGRNTEAFF.

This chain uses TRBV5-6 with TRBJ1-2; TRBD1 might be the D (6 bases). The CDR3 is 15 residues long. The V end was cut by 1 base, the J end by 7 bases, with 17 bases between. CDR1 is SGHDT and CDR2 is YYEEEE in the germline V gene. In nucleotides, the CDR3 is TGTGCCAGCAGCTTGTGGAGGGGGACATGGTTTGGCTACACCTTC. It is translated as CASSLWRGTWFGYTF. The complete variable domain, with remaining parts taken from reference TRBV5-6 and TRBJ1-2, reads DAGVTQSPTHLIKTRGQQVTLRCSPKSGHDTVSWYQQALGQGPQFIFQYYEEEERQRGNFPDRFSGHQFPNYSSELNVNALLLGDSALYLCASSLWRGTWFGYTFGSGTRLTVV.

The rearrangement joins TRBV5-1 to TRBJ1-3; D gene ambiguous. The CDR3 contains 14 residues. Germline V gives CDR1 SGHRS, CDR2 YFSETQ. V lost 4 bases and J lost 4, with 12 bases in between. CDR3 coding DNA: TGCGCCAGCAGCGCGGACGGAGGGGGAAACACCATATATTTT. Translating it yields CASSADGGGNTIYF.

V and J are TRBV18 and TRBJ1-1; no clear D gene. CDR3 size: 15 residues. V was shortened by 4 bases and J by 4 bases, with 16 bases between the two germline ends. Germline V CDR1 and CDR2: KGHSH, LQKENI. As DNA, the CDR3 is TGTGCCAGCTCACTTACCCCTCCAGGATTCACTGAAGCTTTCTTT. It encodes CASSLTPPGFTEAFF.